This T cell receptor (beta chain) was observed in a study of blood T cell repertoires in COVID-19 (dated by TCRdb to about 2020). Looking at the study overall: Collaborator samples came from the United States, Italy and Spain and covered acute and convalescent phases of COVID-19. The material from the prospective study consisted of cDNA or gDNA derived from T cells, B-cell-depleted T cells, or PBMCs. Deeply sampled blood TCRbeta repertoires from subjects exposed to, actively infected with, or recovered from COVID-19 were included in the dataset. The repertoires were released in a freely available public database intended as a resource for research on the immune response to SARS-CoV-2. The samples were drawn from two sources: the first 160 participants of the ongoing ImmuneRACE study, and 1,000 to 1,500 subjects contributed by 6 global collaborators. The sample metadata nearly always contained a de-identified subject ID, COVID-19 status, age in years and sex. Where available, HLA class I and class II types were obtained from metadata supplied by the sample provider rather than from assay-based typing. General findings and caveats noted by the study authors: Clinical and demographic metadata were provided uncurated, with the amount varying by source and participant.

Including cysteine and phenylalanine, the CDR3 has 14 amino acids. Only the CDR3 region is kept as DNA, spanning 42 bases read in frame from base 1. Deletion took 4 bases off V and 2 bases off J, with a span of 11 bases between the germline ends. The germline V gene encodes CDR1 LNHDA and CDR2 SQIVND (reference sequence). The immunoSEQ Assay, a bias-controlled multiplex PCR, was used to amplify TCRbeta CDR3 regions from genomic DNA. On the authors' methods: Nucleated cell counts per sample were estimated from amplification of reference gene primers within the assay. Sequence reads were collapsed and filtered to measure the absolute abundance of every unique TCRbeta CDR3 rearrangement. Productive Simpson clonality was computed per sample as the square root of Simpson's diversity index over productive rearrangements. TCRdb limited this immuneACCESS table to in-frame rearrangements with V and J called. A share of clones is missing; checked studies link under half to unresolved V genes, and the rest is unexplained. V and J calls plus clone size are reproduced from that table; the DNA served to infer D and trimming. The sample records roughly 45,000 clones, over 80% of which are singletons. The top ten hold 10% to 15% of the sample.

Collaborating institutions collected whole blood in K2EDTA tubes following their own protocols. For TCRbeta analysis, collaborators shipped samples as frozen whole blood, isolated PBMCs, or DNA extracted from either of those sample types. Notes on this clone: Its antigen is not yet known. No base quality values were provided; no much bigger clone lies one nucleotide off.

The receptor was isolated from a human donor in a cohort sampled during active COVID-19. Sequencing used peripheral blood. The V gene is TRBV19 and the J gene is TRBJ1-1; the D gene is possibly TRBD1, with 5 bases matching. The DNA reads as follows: TGTGCCAGTAGTACCAGGGTCTTCAACACTGAAGCTTTCTTT. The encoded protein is CASSTRVFNTEAFF.